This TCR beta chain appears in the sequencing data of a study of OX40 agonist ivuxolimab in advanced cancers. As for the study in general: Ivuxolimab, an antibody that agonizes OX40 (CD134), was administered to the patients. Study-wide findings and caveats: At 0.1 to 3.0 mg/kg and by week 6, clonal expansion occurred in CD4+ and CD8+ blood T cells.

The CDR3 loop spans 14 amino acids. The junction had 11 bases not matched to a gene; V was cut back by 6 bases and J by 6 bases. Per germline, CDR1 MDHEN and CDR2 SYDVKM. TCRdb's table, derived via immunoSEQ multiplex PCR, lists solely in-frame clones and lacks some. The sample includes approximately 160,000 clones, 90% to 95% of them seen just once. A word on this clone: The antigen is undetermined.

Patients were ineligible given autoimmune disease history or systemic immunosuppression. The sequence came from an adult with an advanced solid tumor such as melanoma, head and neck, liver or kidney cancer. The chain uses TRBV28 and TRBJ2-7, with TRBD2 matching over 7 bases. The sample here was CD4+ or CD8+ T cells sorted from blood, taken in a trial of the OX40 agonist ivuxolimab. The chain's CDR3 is CASRLSGTIREQYF. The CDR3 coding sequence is TGTGCCAGCAGGCTATCCGGGACTATTCGCGAGCAGTACTTC.